This T cell receptor beta chain was recorded in a study of glioma-infiltrating T cells (dated by TCRdb to about 2016). For the wider study: TCR alpha- and beta-chain repertoires were sequenced from glioma tissue, non-neoplastic brain tissue and matched peripheral blood mononuclear cells. To measure how far tissue and blood T-cell populations diverged, each tissue-infiltrating repertoire was compared against the peripheral blood repertoire of the same patient. Three low-grade glioma patients, fewer than 10 primary glioblastoma patients and three non-glioma patients contributing non-neoplastic brain tissue were included in the paired cohort.

What the study reported, not specific to this receptor: Group comparisons rested on small numbers: three non-neoplastic, three low-grade glioma and seven or eight glioblastoma patients. In non-neoplastic patients, VJ-independent divergence between tissue and blood fell below expectation, whereas in all gliomas, and especially in low-grade gliomas, the divergence rose above expectation. Very few CDR3 sequences were found to be shared between tissue and blood, and this scarcity was attributed to high CDR3 diversity and limited sampling.

For this chain, trimming is 7 bases at the V end and 2 bases at the J end, and the number of junction bases without a gene match is 0. The germline V gene (reference sequence) provides CDR1 DFQATT and CDR2 SNEGSKA. There are 11 amino acids in the CDR3, from cysteine to phenylalanine inclusive. The sequence is cut down to CDR3 DNA, 33 bases in frame from base 1. The iRepertoire nested amplicon-rescue multiplex PCR (arm-PCR) platform was used to amplify TCR alpha and beta CDR3 regions from RNA. For one-step reverse transcription and amplification, roughly 100-450 ng of tissue mRNA or PBMC total RNA was used as input. Following bead purification, Illumina adapters were added by a secondary multiplex PCR, and libraries between 200 and 400 bp were gel-purified. Libraries carried internal 6-nucleotide barcodes used for demultiplexing. Sequencing of libraries was performed on an Illumina MiSeq with 2x220 or 2x250 nucleotide paired-end reads. The study's own analysis went as follows. Paired reads were merged using FLASH 1.2.11 and were aligned to the GRCh37 human genome using BWA-MEM, after which TRA and TRB reads were extracted. An IMGT-derived reference of cassette sequences and CDR3 motifs, with pseudogenes included, was used for V and J assignment. Reads were translated in three frames, and productive CDR3s were defined by a C…FGXG motif without stop codons. A clonotype was defined as a unique combination of a V-J cassette pair and a CDR3 amino acid sequence. Reads were filtered by Hamming distance, thresholded by each sample's sequence error rate in mapped regions. The public reads were reanalyzed by TCRdb: fastp trimming at Q25, MiXCR alignment, in-frame beta chains only. CDR3 protein duplicates are merged, each entry listing the most common genes and DNA. These V and J calls originate from TCRdb's pipeline instead of the authors' own analysis. The sample data list some 85,000 distinct CDR3 sequences, and about 25% of these were observed just once. The ten largest clonotypes hold approximately 6.7% of the sample.

This clonotype was counted ten times or more. Its recognized antigen is unknown. Base qualities were left out, and no much larger clone turns up one base away. This sequence uses TRBV20-1 and TRBJ1-2; TRBD1 agrees with 8 junctional bases. The sequence was obtained from a human donor with low-grade glioma or glioblastoma, undergoing nonglioma brain surgery, or in good health (not recorded which). The sample taken for sequencing was glioma tissue, nonneoplastic brain tissue, or PBMCs (not recorded which). The bases are TGCAGTGGGACAGGGAACTATGGCTACACCTTC. Translated, it gives CSGTGNYGYTF.